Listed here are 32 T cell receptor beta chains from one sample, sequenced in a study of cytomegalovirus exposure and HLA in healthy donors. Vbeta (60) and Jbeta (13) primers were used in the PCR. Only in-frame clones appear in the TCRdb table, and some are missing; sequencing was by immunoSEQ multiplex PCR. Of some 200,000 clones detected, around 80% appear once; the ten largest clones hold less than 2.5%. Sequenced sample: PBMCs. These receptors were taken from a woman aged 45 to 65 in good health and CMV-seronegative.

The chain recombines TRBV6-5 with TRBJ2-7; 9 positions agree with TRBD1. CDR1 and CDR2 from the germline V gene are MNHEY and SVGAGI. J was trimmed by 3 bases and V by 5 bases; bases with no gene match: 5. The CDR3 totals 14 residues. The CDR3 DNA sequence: TGTGCCAGCAGTGACGGGACAGGGAACTACGAGCAGTACTTC. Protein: CASSDGTGNYEQYF.

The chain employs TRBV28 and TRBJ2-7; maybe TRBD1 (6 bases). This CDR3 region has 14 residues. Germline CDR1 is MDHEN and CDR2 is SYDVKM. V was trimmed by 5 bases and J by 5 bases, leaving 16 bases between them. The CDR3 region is CASSPPPHRDEQYF. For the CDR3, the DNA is TGTGCCAGCAGTCCACCCCCCCACAGGGACGAGCAGTACTTC.

CDR3 sequence: CASTWDFLSYTF. CDR3 DNA: TGTGCCAGCACCTGGGACTTCCTTTCCTACACCTTC. The chain has TRBV6-5 and TRBJ1-2, with a possible D match to TRBD1 (5 bases). V was pared by 7 bases and J by 10 bases, with 16 bases between. CDR3 length: 12 residues. The germline CDR1 and CDR2 sequences are MNHEY and SVGAGI.

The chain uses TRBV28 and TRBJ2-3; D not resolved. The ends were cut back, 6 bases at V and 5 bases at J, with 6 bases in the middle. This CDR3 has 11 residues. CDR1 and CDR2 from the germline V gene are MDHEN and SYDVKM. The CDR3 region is CASRARDTQYF. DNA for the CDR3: TGTGCCAGCAGGGCAAGAGATACGCAGTATTTT.

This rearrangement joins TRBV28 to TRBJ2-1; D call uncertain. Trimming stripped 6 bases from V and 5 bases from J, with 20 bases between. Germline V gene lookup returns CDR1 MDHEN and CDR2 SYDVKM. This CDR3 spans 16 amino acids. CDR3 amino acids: CASSRSSHLKHNEQFF. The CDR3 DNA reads TGTGCCAGCAGCCGTAGTAGTCACCTGAAGCACAATGAGCAGTTCTTC. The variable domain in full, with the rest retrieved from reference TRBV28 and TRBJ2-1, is DVKVTQSSRYLVKRTGEKVFLECVQDMDHENMFWYRQDPGLGLRLIYFSYDVKMKEKGDIPEGYSVSREKKERFSLILESASTNQTSMYLCASSRSSHLKHNEQFFGPGTRLTVL.

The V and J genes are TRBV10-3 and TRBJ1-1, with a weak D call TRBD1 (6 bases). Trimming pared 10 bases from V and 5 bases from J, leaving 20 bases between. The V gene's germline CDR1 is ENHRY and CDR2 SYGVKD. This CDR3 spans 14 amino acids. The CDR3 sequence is CATGPAGVGTEAFF. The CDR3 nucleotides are TGTGCCACCGGCCCTGCAGGGGTGGGGACTGAAGCTTTCTTT.

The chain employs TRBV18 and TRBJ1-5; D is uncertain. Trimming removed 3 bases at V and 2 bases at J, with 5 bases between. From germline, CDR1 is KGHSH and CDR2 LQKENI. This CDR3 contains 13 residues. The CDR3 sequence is CASSPVGNQPQHF. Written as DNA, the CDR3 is TGTGCCAGCTCACCGGTAGGCAATCAGCCCCAGCATTTT.

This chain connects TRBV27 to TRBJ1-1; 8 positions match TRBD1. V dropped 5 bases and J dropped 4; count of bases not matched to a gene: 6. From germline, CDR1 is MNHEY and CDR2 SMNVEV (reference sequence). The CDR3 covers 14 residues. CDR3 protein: CASSLTGVSTEAFF. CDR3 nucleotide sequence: TGTGCCAGCAGTCTGACAGGGGTGTCCACTGAAGCTTTCTTT.

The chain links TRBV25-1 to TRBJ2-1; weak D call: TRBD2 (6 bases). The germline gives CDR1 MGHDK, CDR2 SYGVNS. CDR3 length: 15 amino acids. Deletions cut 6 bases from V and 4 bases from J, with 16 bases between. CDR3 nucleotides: TGTGCCAGCAGGGAGGGTGGGAGATCTTACAATGAGCAGTTCTTC. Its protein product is CASREGGRSYNEQFF. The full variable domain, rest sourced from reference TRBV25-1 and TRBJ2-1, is EADIYQTPRYLVIGTGKKITLECSQTMGHDKMYWYQQDPGMELHLIHYSYGVNSTEKGDLSSESTVSRIRTEHFPLTLESARPSHTSQYLCASREGGRSYNEQFFGPGTRLTVL.

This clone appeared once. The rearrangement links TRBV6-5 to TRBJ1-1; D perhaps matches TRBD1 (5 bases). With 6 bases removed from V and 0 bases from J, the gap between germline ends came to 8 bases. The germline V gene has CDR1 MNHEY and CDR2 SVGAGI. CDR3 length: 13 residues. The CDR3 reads CASRGRLNTEAFF. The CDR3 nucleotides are TGTGCCAGCAGGGGGCGGTTGAACACTGAAGCTTTCTTT.

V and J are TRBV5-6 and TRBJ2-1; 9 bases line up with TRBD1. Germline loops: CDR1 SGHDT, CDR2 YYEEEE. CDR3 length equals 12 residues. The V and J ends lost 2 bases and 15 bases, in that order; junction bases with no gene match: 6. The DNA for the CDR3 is TGTGCCAGCAGCTTAACAGGGGGCCCCACGTTCTTC. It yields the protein CASSLTGGPTFF.

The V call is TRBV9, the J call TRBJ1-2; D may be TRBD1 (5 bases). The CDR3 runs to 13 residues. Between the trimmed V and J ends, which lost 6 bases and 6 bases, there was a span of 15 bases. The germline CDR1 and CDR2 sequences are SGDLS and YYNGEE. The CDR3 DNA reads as TGTGCCAGCAACAAGGGAGGGGTCCATGGCTACACCTTC. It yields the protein CASNKGGVHGYTF. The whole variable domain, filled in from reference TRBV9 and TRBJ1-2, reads DSGVTQTPKHLITATGQRVTLRCSPRSGDLSVYWYQQSLDQGLQFLIQYYNGEERAKGNILERFSAQQFPDLHSELNLSSLELGDSALYFCASNKGGVHGYTFGSGTRLTVV.

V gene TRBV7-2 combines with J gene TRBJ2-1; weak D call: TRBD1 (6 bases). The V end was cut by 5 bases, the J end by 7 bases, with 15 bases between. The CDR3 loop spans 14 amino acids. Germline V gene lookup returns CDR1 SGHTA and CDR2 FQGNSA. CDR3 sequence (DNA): TGTGCCAGCAGCCCAGAACGCAGGGGTAATGAGCAGTTCTTC. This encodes CASSPERRGNEQFF.

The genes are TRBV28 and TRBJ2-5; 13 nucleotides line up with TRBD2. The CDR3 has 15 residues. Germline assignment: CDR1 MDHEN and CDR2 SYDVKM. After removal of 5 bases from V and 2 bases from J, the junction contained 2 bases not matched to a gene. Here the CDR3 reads CASSPTSGGQETQYF. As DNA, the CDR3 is TGTGCCAGCAGTCCGACTAGCGGGGGGCAAGAGACCCAGTACTTC. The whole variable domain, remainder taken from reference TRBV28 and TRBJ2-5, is DVKVTQSSRYLVKRTGEKVFLECVQDMDHENMFWYRQDPGLGLRLIYFSYDVKMKEKGDIPEGYSVSREKKERFSLILESASTNQTSMYLCASSPTSGGQETQYFGPGTRLLVL.

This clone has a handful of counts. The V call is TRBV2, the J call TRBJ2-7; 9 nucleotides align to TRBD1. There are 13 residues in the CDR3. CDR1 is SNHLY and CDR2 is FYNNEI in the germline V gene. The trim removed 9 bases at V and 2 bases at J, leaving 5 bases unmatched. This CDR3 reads CASMDRGAYEQYF. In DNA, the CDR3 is TGTGCCAGTATGGACAGGGGTGCCTACGAGCAGTACTTC.

The CDR3 loop reads CASSLRLAGGQGEQFF. The CDR3 nucleotides read TGTGCCAGCAGTCTCCGACTAGCGGGAGGCCAAGGGGAGCAGTTCTTC. J is TRBJ2-1 and V is TRBV27, with TRBD2 matching 13 bases. V gave up 5 bases and J gave up 10 bases; unmatched junction bases: 11. CDR3 length: 16 amino acids. Per germline, CDR1 MNHEY and CDR2 SMNVEV (reference sequence).

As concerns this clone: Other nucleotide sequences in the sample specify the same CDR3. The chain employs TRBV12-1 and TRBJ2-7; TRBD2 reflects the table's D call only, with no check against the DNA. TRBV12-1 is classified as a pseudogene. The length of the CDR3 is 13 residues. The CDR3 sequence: CASSFASSSEQYF. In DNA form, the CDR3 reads TGTGCCAGCAGCTTTGCATCCTCGAGCGAGCAGTACTTC.

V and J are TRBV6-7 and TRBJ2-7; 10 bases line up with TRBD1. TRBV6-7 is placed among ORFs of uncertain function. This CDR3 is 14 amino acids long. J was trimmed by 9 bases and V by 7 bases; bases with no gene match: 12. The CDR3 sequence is CASINRDRGVGQYF. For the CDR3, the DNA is TGTGCCAGCATCAACCGGGACAGGGGTGTAGGGCAGTACTTC.

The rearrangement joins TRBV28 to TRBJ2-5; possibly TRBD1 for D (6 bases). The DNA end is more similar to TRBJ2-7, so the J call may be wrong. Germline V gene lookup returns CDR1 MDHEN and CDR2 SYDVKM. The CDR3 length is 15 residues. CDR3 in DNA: TGTGCCAGCAGTCTTACAGGGTTTAAGGGCTACGAGCAGTACTTC. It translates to CASSLTGFKGYEQYF.

CDR3 residues: CAWSPTGTVETQYF. The DNA for the CDR3 is TGTGCCTGGAGTCCCACAGGGACAGTCGAGACCCAGTACTTC. V usage is TRBV30 and J usage is TRBJ2-5; 7 bases fit TRBD1. Losses at the gene ends were 2 bases for V and 5 bases for J; bases not matched to a gene: 8. CDR3 length: 14 residues. CDR1 is GTSNPN, CDR2 SVGIG, per germline (reference sequence). Supplemented by reference TRBV30 and TRBJ2-5, the full variable domain reads SQTIHQWPATLVQPVGSPLSLECTVEGTSNPNLYWYRQAAGRGLQLLFYSVGIGQISSEVPQNLSASRPQDRQFILSSKKLLLSDSGFYLCAWSPTGTVETQYFGPGTRLLVL.

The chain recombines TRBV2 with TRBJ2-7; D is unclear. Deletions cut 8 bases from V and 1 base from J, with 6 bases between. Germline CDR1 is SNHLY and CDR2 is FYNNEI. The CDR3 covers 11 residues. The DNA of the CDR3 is TGTGCCAGCCAGACATCCTACGAGCAGTACTTC. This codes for CASQTSYEQYF. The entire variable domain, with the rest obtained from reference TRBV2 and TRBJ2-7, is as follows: EPEVTQTPSHQVTQMGQEVILRCVPISNHLYFYWYRQILGQKVEFLVSFYNNEISEKSEIFDDQFSVERPDGSNFTLKIRSTKLEDSAMYFCASQTSYEQYFGPGTRLTVT.

The CDR3 DNA is TGTGCCAGCAGCCAAGCGGGCACTGAAGCTTTCTTT. Translation: CASSQAGTEAFF. The chain recombines TRBV4-2 with TRBJ1-1; unclear D gene. The CDR3 covers 12 residues. Trimming pared 1 base from V and 4 bases from J, leaving 4 bases between. Germline V lookup: CDR1 LGHNA, CDR2 YNFKEQ.

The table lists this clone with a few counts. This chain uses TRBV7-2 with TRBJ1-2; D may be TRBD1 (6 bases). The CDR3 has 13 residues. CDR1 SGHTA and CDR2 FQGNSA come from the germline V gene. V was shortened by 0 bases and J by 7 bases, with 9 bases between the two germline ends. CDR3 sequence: CASSLAGQIGYTF. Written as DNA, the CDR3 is TGTGCCAGCAGCTTAGCCGGACAGATTGGCTACACCTTC.

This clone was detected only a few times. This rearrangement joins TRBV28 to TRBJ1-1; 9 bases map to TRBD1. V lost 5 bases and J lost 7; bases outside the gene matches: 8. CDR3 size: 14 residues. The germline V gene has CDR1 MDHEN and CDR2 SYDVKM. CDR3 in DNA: TGTGCCAGCAGTCCCCCGGGACAGGGTGTTGAAGCTTTCTTT. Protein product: CASSPPGQGVEAFF. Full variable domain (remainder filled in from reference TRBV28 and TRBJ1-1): DVKVTQSSRYLVKRTGEKVFLECVQDMDHENMFWYRQDPGLGLRLIYFSYDVKMKEKGDIPEGYSVSREKKERFSLILESASTNQTSMYLCASSPPGQGVEAFFGQGTRLTVV.

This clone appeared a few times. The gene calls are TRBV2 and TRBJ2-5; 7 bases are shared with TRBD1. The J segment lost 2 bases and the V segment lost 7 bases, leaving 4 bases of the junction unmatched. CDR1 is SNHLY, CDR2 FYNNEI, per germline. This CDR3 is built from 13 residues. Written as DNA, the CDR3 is TGTGCCAGCAATGGACAGGCTCAAGAGACCCAGTACTTC. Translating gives CASNGQAQETQYF.

As DNA, the CDR3 is TGTGCCAGCAGCAAAAAGTCCCCTGGAGTTCGAGAACCATCGAGGACCCAGTACTTC. Translation gives CASSKKSPGVREPSRTQYF. J is TRBJ2-5 and V is TRBV21-1; TRBD2 was called by the table and not checked on the DNA. TRBV21-1 is assigned pseudogene status. This CDR3 is 19 amino acids long.

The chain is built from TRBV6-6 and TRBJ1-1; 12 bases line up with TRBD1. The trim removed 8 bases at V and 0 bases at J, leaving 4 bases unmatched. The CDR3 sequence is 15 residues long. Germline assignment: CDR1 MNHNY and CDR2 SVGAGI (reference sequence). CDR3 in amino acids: CASGTGGTMNTEAFF. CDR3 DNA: TGTGCCAGCGGGACAGGGGGCACCATGAACACTGAAGCTTTCTTT.

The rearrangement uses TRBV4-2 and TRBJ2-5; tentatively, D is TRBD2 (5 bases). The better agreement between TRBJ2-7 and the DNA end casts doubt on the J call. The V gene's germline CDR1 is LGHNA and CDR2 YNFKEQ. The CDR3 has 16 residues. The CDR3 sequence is CASSQPPGSPGYEQYF. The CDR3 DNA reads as TGTGCCAGCAGCCAGCCACCGGGATCTCCTGGGTACGAGCAGTACTTC.

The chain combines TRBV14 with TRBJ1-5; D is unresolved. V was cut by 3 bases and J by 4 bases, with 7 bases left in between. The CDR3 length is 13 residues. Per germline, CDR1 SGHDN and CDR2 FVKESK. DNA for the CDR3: TGTGCCAGCAGCCATGGCAGTAATCAGCCCCAGCATTTT. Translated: CASSHGSNQPQHF.

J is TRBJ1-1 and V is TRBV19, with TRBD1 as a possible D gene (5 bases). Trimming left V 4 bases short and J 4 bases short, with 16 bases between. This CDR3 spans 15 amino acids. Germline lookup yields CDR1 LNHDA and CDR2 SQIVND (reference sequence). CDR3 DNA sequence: TGTGCCAGTAGTACGCTGGGACCGGAGGGCACTGAAGCTTTCTTT. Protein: CASSTLGPEGTEAFF.

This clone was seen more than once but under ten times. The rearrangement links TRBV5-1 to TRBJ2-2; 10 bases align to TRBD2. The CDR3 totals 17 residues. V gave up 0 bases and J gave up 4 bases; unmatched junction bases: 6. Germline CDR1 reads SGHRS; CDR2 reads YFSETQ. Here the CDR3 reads CASSLDPASGSTGELFF. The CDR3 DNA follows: TGCGCCAGCAGCTTGGATCCCGCTAGCGGGAGCACCGGGGAGCTGTTTTTT.

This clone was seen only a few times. The CDR3 protein is CASSYSIQEKLFF. For the CDR3, the DNA is TGTGCCAGCAGTTACTCGATTCAGGAAAAACTGTTTTTT. The V and J genes are TRBV6-5 and TRBJ1-4; D ambiguous. Germline values: CDR1 MNHEY, CDR2 SVGAGI. The CDR3 is 13 residues long. V was shortened by 0 bases and J by 8 bases, with 7 bases between the two germline ends.